Reported below is one T cell receptor beta chain. No antigen is known for it. Each replicate PCR on the sorted subsets used 200 ng DNA (approximately 33,000 T cell genomes). Clones were sequenced by immunoSEQ multiplex PCR, and TCRdb holds only the in-frame ones, with some missing. The data contain fewer than 850,000 clones, less than 80% of them singletons. The data originate from a study of shared clonotypes between healthy human individuals. Study information: The study drew on a couple of women and three men aged 18 to 49 as donors.

Recent acute infections and vaccinations were absent in the healthy HIV-negative adult donors. Regarding the study as a whole: Donor clonotype sharing was expected to depend on sequencing depth.

The ends were cut back, 1 base at V and 7 bases at J, with 14 bases in the middle. The CDR3 covers 15 residues. CDR1 is SGDLS, CDR2 YYNGEE, per germline. Sequencing input: memory CD4+ T cells sorted from blood. The subset is: CD45RA-negative fraction. The chain joins TRBV9 to TRBJ1-4, with D possibly being TRBD1 (6 bases). The source of this sequence is a woman aged 25 to 39 in good health. Here the CDR3 DNA reads TGTGCCAGCAGCGTAAATGGGGGCTCGACTGAAAAACTGTTTTTT. Its protein product is CASSVNGGSTEKLFF.